The clone carrying this TCR beta chain was recorded only once. Profiled with immunoSEQ multiplex PCR; TCRdb holds only in-frame clones, not every one. The sample has 150,000 or so clones, approximately 82% seen once. This sample is part of a study of blood T cell repertoires in COVID-19. Deletions cut 3 bases from V and 1 base from J, with 5 bases between. This CDR3 has 13 residues. Looked up from germline, CDR1 is LNHNV and CDR2 is YYDKDF (reference sequence). V gene TRBV15 combines with J gene TRBJ2-3; D is unresolved. The source is a woman older than 75 with acute or convalescent COVID-19. Specimen: peripheral blood. The CDR3 here is CATSSTGTDTQYF. In DNA, the CDR3 is TGTGCCACCAGCAGTACAGGCACAGATACGCAGTATTTT.